This T cell receptor (beta chain) was sequenced in a study of a mutant IDH1 vaccine in newly diagnosed glioma. Clones were sequenced by immunoSEQ multiplex PCR, and TCRdb holds only the in-frame ones, with some missing. The data show tens of thousands of clones, with 76% seen just once and 12% held by the top ten. The CDR3 spans 16 residues. CDR1 is SGDLS and CDR2 is YYNGEE in the germline V gene. V gave up 0 bases and J gave up 1 base, with 11 bases separating them. Details on this clone: Its specificity is unknown.

This sample's time point: week 35, safety follow-up. What each vaccine dose contained was 300 ug of mutant IDH1 20-mer peptide, accompanied by topical imiquimod. Patients came in for eight vaccinations, in weeks 1, 3, 5, 7, 11, 15, 19 and 23. The TCR sequence derives from a man aged 35 to 55 with glioma. The sequencing used PBMCs, collected from a glioma patient whose treatment included an IDH1 peptide vaccine. The V gene is TRBV9, the J gene TRBJ2-1; D is unresolved. DNA for the CDR3: TGTGCCAGCAGCGTAGATGCCCTAGGTTCCTACAATGAGCAGTTCTTC. It encodes CASSVDALGSYNEQFF.